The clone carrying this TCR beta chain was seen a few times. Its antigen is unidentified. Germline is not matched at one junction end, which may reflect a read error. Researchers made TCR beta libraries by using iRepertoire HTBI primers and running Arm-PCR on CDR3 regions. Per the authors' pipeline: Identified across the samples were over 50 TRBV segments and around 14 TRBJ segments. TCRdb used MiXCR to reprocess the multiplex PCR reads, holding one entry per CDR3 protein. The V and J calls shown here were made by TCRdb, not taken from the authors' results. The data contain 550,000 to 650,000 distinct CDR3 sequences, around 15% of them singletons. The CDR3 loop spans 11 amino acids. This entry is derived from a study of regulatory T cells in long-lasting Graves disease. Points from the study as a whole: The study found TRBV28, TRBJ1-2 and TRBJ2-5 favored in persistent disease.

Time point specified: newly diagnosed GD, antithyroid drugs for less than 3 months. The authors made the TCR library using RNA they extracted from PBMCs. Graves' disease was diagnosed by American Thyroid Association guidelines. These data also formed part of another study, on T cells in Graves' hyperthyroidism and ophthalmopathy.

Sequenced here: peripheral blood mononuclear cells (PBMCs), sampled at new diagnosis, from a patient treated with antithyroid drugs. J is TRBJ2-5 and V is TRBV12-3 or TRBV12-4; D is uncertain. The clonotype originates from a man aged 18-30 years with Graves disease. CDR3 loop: CASSSQETLYF. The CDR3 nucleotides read TGTGCCAGCAGTTCCCAAGAGACCCTGTACTTC.